The 17 T cell receptor beta chains below come from one sample, sequenced in a study of neoadjuvant nivolumab and ipilimumab in lung cancer. The method was immunoSEQ multiplex PCR; TCRdb's version includes in-frame clones alone and lacks a portion of them. The sample shows about 7,300 clones, more than 80% of them seen only once. The sample here was tumor tissue, taken after neoadjuvant nivolumab, alone or with ipilimumab, at or shortly before surgery. These receptors came from an adult with non-small cell lung cancer.

The rearrangement links TRBV29-1 to TRBJ1-5; D is ambiguous. Germline CDR1 SQVTM, CDR2 ANQGSEA. The V end was cut by 7 bases, the J end by 1 base, with 11 bases between. The CDR3 consists of 13 residues. The CDR3 reads CSARLGSNQPQHF. For the CDR3, the DNA is TGCAGCGCCAGGTTAGGCAGCAATCAGCCCCAGCATTTT.

This chain connects TRBV30 to TRBJ1-1; a weak D match, TRBD1 (6 bases). Trimming pared 3 bases from V and 5 bases from J, leaving 22 bases between. In germline, CDR1 is GTSNPN, CDR2 SVGIG (reference sequence). This CDR3 comprises 16 residues. The CDR3 nucleotides are TGTGCCTGGAGACCACAGGGCCTCCTATCTTTGACTGAAGCTTTCTTT. Translating it yields CAWRPQGLLSLTEAFF.

The sample holds a few counts of this clone. This rearrangement joins TRBV5-6 to TRBJ1-1; D ambiguous. The V end was cut by 4 bases, the J end by 7 bases, with 8 bases between. Germline V gene lookup returns CDR1 SGHDT and CDR2 YYEEEE. This CDR3 is built from 11 residues. The CDR3 loop is CASSRDIEAFF. CDR3 sequence (DNA): TGTGCCAGCAGCCGCGACATTGAAGCTTTCTTT.

The gene calls are TRBV5-4 and TRBJ2-1; no reliable D call. With 0 bases removed from V and 5 bases from J, the gap between germline ends came to 3 bases. Germline CDR1 and CDR2: SGHNT and YYREEE (reference sequence). CDR3 size: 12 residues. CDR3 sequence: CASSLDNNEQFF. In DNA, the CDR3 is TGTGCCAGCAGCTTGGACAACAATGAGCAGTTCTTC.

The chain couples TRBV28 to TRBJ2-5; D gene ambiguous. The V end was cut by 5 bases, the J end by 4 bases, with 11 bases between. The CDR3 extends over 13 amino acids. Germline CDR1 is MDHEN and CDR2 is SYDVKM. CDR3 residues: CASSPSSPETQYF. DNA for the CDR3: TGTGCCAGCAGTCCCTCTAGTCCAGAGACCCAGTACTTC.

The V gene is TRBV11-3, the J gene TRBJ2-3, with 9 bases lining up with TRBD2. The CDR3 loop spans 16 amino acids. Per germline, CDR1 SGHNT and CDR2 YENEEA. V gave up 1 base and J gave up 2 bases; unmatched junction bases: 4. The CDR3 coding sequence is TGTGCCAGCAGCTTAGTCCTAGCGGGGACCACAGATACGCAGTATTTT. Translated, it gives CASSLVLAGTTDTQYF.

The chain uses TRBV27 and TRBJ2-7; possible D gene TRBD2, 5 bases. The V gene lost 7 bases and the J gene lost 3 bases, with 13 bases spanning the gap. Germline CDR1 MNHEY, CDR2 SMNVEV (reference sequence). The CDR3 is made up of 13 amino acids. CDR3 in amino acids: CASTRGKDYEQYF. CDR3 coding DNA: TGTGCCAGCACTAGAGGGAAGGACTACGAGCAGTACTTC.

The V gene is TRBV20-1, the J gene TRBJ2-5, with D unclear. Trimming pared 5 bases from V and 4 bases from J, leaving 8 bases between. Germline loops: CDR1 DFQATT, CDR2 SNEGSKA (reference sequence). The CDR3 length is 11 residues. The CDR3 loop is CSAEPGETQYF. The CDR3 DNA reads as TGCAGTGCTGAGCCGGGAGAGACCCAGTACTTC.

The chain couples TRBV7-6 to TRBJ1-6; no definite D call. CDR1 is SGHVS, CDR2 FNYEAQ, per germline. The CDR3 sequence is 14 residues long. Trimming pared 1 base from V and 3 bases from J, leaving 4 bases between. The DNA for the CDR3 is TGTGCCAGCAGCTTAGGGTACTATAATTCACCCCTCCACTTT. This encodes CASSLGYYNSPLHF.

A single count supports this clone. V is TRBV6-5 and J is TRBJ2-5, with TRBD1 matching over 8 bases. CDR3 size: 13 residues. Germline lookup yields CDR1 MNHEY and CDR2 SVGAGI. The junction had 7 bases not matched to a gene; V was cut back by 6 bases and J by 7 bases. For the CDR3, the DNA is TGTGCCAGCAGGTGGACAGGGTTAGGGACCCAGTACTTC. Protein: CASRWTGLGTQYF.

The rearrangement uses TRBV6-5 and TRBJ1-2, with D maybe TRBD1 (6 bases). CDR1 and CDR2 from the germline V gene are MNHEY and SVGAGI. Trimming pared 6 bases from V and 6 bases from J, leaving 14 bases between. The CDR3 totals 13 residues. In nucleotides, the CDR3 is TGTGCCAGCAGACAACAGGGAGTTAATGGCTACACCTTC. Translating it yields CASRQQGVNGYTF.

The CDR3 coding sequence is TGCGCCAGCAGCCAAGATTCGCTGCTCCCCCTCTACGAGCAGTACTTC. Translating it yields CASSQDSLLPLYEQYF. The gene calls are TRBV4-3 and TRBJ2-7; D call uncertain. Trimming removed 0 bases at V and 3 bases at J, with 15 bases between. The CDR3 runs 16 residues. The germline V gene encodes CDR1 LGHNA and CDR2 YSLEER.

V usage is TRBV7-8 and J usage is TRBJ2-2; 10 bases line up with TRBD1. V was clipped by 5 bases and J by 4 bases; unmatched bases: 7. Germline loops: CDR1 SGHVS, CDR2 FQNEAQ. The CDR3 has 16 amino acids. This chain's CDR3 is CASSTYRDRGTGELFF. CDR3 sequence (DNA): TGTGCCAGCAGCACATACCGGGACAGGGGCACCGGGGAGCTGTTTTTT.

V usage is TRBV7-9 and J usage is TRBJ2-3; D not certain. Germline assignment: CDR1 SEHNR and CDR2 FQNEAQ (reference sequence). This CDR3 spans 14 amino acids. V shed 5 bases and J shed 2 bases, with 11 bases lying between them. The CDR3 sequence is CASSPTAATDTQYF. The DNA of the CDR3 is TGTGCCAGCAGCCCCACCGCGGCCACAGATACGCAGTATTTT.

V is TRBV5-6 and J is TRBJ2-7; D possibly uses TRBD1 or TRBD2 (5 bases each). The CDR3 is 16 amino acids. V lost 4 bases to trimming and J lost 4 bases, with 21 bases between them. Germline CDR1 is SGHDT and CDR2 is YYEEEE. CDR3 sequence: CASSITGAARSYEQYF. The CDR3, as DNA: TGTGCCAGCAGCATCACCGGGGCCGCCAGGAGTTACGAGCAGTACTTC.

The rearrangement uses TRBV19 and TRBJ2-4; D is undetermined. The CDR3 runs to 11 residues. CDR1 LNHDA and CDR2 SQIVND come from the germline V gene (reference sequence). The V gene lost 9 bases and the J gene lost 7 bases, with 10 bases spanning the gap. CDR3 nucleotides: TGTGCCAGCGCGGTGAGGAACATTCAGTACTTC. This encodes CASAVRNIQYF.

The chain has TRBV7-2 and TRBJ1-2, with 8 positions matching TRBD1. CDR1 and CDR2 from the germline V gene are SGHTA and FQGNSA. V gave up 2 bases and J gave up 0 bases; unmatched junction bases: 2. There are 15 residues in the CDR3. CDR3 sequence reads: CASSLQGATNYGYTF. CDR3 DNA sequence: TGTGCCAGCAGCTTACAGGGGGCTACTAACTATGGCTACACCTTC.